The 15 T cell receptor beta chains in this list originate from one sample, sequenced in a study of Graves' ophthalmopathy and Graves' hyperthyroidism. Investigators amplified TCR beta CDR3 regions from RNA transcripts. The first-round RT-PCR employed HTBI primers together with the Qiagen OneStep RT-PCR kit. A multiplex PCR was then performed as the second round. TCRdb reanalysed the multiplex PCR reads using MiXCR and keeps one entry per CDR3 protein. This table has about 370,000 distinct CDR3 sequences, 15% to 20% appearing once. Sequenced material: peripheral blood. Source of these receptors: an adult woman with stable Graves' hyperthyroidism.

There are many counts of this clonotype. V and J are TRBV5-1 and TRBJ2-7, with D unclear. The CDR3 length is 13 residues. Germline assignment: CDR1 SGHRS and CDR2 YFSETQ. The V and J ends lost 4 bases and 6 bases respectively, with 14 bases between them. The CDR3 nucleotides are TGCGCCAGCAGCCCCAACCCTACGATCGAGCAGTACTTC. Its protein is CASSPNPTIEQYF.

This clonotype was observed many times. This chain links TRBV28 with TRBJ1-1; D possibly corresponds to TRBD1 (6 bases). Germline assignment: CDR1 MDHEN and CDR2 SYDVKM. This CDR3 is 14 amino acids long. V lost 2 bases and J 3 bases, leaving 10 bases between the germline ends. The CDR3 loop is CASSLGDKHTEAFF. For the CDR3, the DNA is TGTGCCAGCAGTTTAGGGGACAAACACACTGAAGCTTTCTTT.

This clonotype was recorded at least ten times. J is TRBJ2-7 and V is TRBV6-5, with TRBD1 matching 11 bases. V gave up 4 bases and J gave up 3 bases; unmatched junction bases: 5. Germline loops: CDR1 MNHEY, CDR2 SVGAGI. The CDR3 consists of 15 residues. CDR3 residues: CASSFIGTGGYEQYF. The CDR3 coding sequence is TGTGCCAGCAGTTTCATCGGGACAGGGGGCTACGAGCAGTACTTC.

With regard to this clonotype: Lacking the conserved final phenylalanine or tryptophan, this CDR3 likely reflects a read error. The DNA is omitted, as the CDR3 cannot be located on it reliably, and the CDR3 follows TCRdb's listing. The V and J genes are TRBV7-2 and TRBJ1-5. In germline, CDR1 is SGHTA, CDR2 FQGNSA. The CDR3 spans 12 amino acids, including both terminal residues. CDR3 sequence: CASSVYNQPQQL.

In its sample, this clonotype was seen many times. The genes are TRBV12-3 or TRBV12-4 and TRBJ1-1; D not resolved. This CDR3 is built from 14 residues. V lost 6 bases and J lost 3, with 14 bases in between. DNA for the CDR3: TGTGCCAGCAGCCCCAAGACCGTTTACACTGAAGCTTTCTTT. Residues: CASSPKTVYTEAFF.

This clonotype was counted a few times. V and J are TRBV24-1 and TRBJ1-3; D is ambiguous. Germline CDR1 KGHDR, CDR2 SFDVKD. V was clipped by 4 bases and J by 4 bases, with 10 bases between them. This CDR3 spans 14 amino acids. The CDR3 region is CATSDPTAGNTIYF. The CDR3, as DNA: TGTGCCACCAGTGACCCGACGGCCGGAAACACCATATATTTT.

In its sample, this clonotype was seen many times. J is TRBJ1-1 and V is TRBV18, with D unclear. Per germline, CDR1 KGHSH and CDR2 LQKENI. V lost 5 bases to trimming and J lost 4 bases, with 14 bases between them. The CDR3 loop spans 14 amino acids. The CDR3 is CASSISVGSTEAFF. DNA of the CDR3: TGTGCCAGCTCAATCAGTGTGGGGAGCACTGAAGCTTTCTTT. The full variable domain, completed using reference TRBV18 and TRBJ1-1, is NAGVMQNPRHLVRRRGQEARLRCSPMKGHSHVYWYRQLPEEGLKFMVYLQKENIIDESGMPKERFSAEFPKEGPSILRIQQVVRGDSAAYFCASSISVGSTEAFFGQGTRLTVV.

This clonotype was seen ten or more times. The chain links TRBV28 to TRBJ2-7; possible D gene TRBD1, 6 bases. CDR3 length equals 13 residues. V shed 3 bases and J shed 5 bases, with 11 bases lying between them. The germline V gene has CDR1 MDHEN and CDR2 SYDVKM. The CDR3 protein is CASSFAGANEQYF. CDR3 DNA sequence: TGTGCCAGCAGTTTCGCAGGGGCCAACGAGCAGTACTTC.

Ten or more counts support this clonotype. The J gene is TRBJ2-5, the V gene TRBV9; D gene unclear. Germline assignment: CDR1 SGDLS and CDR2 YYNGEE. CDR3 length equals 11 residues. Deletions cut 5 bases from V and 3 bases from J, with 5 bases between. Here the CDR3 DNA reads TGTGCCAGCAGTGGGGAAGAGACCCAGTACTTC. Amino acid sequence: CASSGEETQYF.

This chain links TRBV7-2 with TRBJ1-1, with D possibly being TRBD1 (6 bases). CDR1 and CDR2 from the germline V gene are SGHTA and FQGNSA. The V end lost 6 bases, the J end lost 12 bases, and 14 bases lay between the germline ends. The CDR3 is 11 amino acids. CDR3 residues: CASSIGQPSFF. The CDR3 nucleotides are TGTGCCAGCAGTATCGGACAGCCATCTTTCTTT.

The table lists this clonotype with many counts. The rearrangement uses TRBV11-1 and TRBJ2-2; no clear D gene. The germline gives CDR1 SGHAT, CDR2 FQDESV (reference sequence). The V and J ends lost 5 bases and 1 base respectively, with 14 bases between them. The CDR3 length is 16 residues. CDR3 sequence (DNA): TGTGCCAGCAGCCTCCCATTTGCAGGGAACACCGGGGAGCTGTTTTTT. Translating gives CASSLPFAGNTGELFF.

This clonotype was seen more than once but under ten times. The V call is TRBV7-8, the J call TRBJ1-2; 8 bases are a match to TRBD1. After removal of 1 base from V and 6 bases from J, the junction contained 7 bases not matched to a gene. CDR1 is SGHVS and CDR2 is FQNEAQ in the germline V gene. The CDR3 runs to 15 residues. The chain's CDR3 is CASSLDRGKGDGYTF. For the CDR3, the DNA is TGTGCCAGCAGCTTAGACAGGGGGAAAGGAGATGGCTACACCTTC.

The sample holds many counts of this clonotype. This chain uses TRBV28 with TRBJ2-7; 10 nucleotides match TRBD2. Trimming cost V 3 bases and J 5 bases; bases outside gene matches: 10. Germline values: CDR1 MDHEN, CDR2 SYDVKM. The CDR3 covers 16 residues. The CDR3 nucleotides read TGTGCCAGCAGTTTCTTTCCTAGCGGGGGAAAGGACGAGCAGTACTTC. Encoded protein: CASSFFPSGGKDEQYF. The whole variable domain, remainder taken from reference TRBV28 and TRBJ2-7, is DVKVTQSSRYLVKRTGEKVFLECVQDMDHENMFWYRQDPGLGLRLIYFSYDVKMKEKGDIPEGYSVSREKKERFSLILESASTNQTSMYLCASSFFPSGGKDEQYFGPGTRLTVT.

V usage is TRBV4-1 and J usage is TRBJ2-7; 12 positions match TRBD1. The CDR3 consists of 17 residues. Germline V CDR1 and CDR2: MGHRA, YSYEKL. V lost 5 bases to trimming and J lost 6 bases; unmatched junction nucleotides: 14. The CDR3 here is CASSKIGGGTGGGEQYF. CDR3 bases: TGCGCCAGCAGCAAAATCGGAGGAGGGACAGGGGGCGGCGAGCAGTACTTC.

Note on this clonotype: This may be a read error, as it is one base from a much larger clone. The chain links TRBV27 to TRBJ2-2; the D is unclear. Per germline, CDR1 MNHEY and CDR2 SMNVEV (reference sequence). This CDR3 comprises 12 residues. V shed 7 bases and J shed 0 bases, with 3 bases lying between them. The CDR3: CASTPNTGELFF. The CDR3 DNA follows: TGTGCCAGCACCCCGAACACCGGGGAGCTGTTTTTT.